A single sample is the source of the 3 T cell receptor beta chains below, sequenced in a study of regulatory and conventional T cells in RAG deficiency. Measured with immunoSEQ multiplex PCR; TCRdb has only the in-frame clones, and not every one. Counted here are around 7,000 clones, more than 75% occurring once; the ten biggest clones make up approximately 1.5%. Genomic DNA came from blood regulatory T cells gated CD4+ CD25-high CD127-low. In addition, the sample was reused for a study of regulatory T cells. This second study says: Amplification used 52 TRBV primers and 13 TRBJ primers.

Sample: CD127- CD25+ CD4+ Tregs sorted from blood. These TCRs come from a human donor in good health.

The chain couples TRBV5-5 to TRBJ2-7; D is perhaps TRBD2 (6 bases). Trimming took off 3 bases at V and 3 bases at J, with 19 bases between the two ends. The CDR3 covers 16 residues. Germline CDR1 is SGHKS and CDR2 is YYEKEE (reference sequence). The CDR3, as DNA: TGTGCCAGCAGCTCGGATTTCTTTAGGGGAGGCTACGAGCAGTACTTC. It encodes CASSSDFFRGGYEQYF.

CDR3 amino acids: CASSPQRDTEAFF. The CDR3 DNA follows: TGTGCCAGCTCACCACAGAGGGACACTGAAGCTTTCTTT. The rearrangement uses TRBV18 and TRBJ1-1; D unclear. The CDR3 contains 13 residues. V was trimmed by 1 base and J by 3 bases, leaving 6 bases between them. CDR1 is KGHSH and CDR2 is LQKENI in the germline V gene.

The rearrangement uses TRBV5-6 and TRBJ2-5; D unclear. This CDR3 has 16 amino acids. Germline V CDR1 and CDR2: SGHDT, YYEEEE. The ends were cut back, 1 base at V and 4 bases at J, with 17 bases in the middle. The CDR3 nucleotides read TGTGCCAGCAGCTTGATGTTCAGTGGCCAACGAGAGACCCAGTACTTC. This codes for CASSLMFSGQRETQYF. The complete variable domain, with remaining parts taken from reference TRBV5-6 and TRBJ2-5, reads DAGVTQSPTHLIKTRGQQVTLRCSPKSGHDTVSWYQQALGQGPQFIFQYYEEEERQRGNFPDRFSGHQFPNYSSELNVNALLLGDSALYLCASSLMFSGQRETQYFGPGTRLLVL.